A selection of T cell receptor beta chains follows, all from one sample in a study of blood T cell repertoires in COVID-19. Measured with immunoSEQ multiplex PCR; TCRdb has only the in-frame clones, and not every one. The sample lists around 140,000 clones, around 86% seen once, with about 10% in the top ten. Source material: PBMCs or T cells enriched from blood (not recorded which). The receptors shown here come from a man aged 60-69 years who had recovered from COVID-19. Both conserved end residues are part of each CDR3. The order of the fields is D gene, V gene, clone size, J gene, CDR3 protein, CDR3 DNA. D genes are given only for firm matches. Size tells how often a clone was seen (once, few, many) or the class of an expanded clone, and some rows leave it out.

d_gene: .
v_gene: TRBV27
abundance: .
j_gene: TRBJ2-2
CDR3aa: CASQNTGELFF
CDR3nt: TGTGCCAGTCAGAACACCGGGGAGCTGTTTTTT

d_gene: .
v_gene: TRBV24-1
abundance: .
j_gene: TRBJ2-5
CDR3aa: CATSDFRGTQYF
CDR3nt: TGTGCCACCAGTGATTTCCGGGGGACCCAGTACTTC

d_gene: .
v_gene: TRBV28
abundance: .
j_gene: TRBJ2-7
CDR3aa: CASSLRDRPYEQYF
CDR3nt: TGTGCCAGCAGTTTACGTGACAGACCCTACGAGCAGTACTTC

d_gene: TRBD1
v_gene: TRBV9
abundance: .
j_gene: TRBJ1-2
CDR3aa: CASSTQQGAKGYTF
CDR3nt: TGTGCCAGCAGCACACAACAGGGGGCGAAGGGCTACACCTTC

d_gene: .
v_gene: TRBV6-5
abundance: .
j_gene: TRBJ2-2
CDR3aa: CASGISTGELFF
CDR3nt: TGCGCCTCGGGGATTAGCACCGGGGAGCTGTTTTTT

d_gene: .
v_gene: TRBV9
abundance: once
j_gene: TRBJ1-2
CDR3aa: CASSGSGAGYTF
CDR3nt: TGTGCCAGCAGCGGATCAGGGGCCGGCTACACCTTC

d_gene: .
v_gene: TRBV5-1
abundance: .
j_gene: TRBJ2-2
CDR3aa: CASSLRGGRTGELFF
CDR3nt: TGCGCCAGCAGCTTAAGAGGGGGTCGCACCGGGGAGCTGTTTTTT

d_gene: .
v_gene: TRBV29-1
abundance: .
j_gene: TRBJ1-2
CDR3aa: CSVTDRPVYGYTF
CDR3nt: TGCAGCGTCACAGACAGGCCAGTCTATGGCTACACCTTC

d_gene: TRBD1
v_gene: TRBV6-5
abundance: .
j_gene: TRBJ2-2
CDR3aa: CASSHGQGLTGELFF
CDR3nt: TGTGCCAGCAGTCATGGACAGGGATTGACCGGGGAGCTGTTTTTT

d_gene: TRBD1
v_gene: TRBV29-1
abundance: .
j_gene: TRBJ1-1
CDR3aa: CSVDQGGAEAFF
CDR3nt: TGCAGCGTTGATCAGGGGGGCGCTGAAGCTTTCTTT

d_gene: .
v_gene: TRBV6-5
abundance: .
j_gene: TRBJ1-6
CDR3aa: CASSTGTPAGSPLHF
CDR3nt: TGTGCCAGCAGTACCGGGACGCCGGCGGGATCACCCCTCCACTTT

d_gene: .
v_gene: TRBV7-8
abundance: .
j_gene: TRBJ1-2
CDR3aa: CASSRRSESAYGYTF
CDR3nt: TGTGCCAGCAGCCGACGTTCTGAGAGTGCCTATGGCTACACCTTC

d_gene: .
v_gene: TRBV18
abundance: .
j_gene: TRBJ2-3
CDR3aa: CASSPPSLARPDTQYF
CDR3nt: TGTGCCAGCTCACCACCATCCCTAGCACGGCCCGATACGCAGTATTTT

d_gene: TRBD2
v_gene: TRBV14
abundance: few
j_gene: TRBJ2-7
CDR3aa: CASSLSGRAYEQYF
CDR3nt: TGTGCCAGCAGCCTTAGCGGGAGGGCATACGAGCAGTACTTC

d_gene: TRBD1
v_gene: TRBV6-5
abundance: few
j_gene: TRBJ1-2
CDR3aa: CASSGQGVAYGYTF
CDR3nt: TGTGCCAGCAGCGGACAGGGGGTGGCCTATGGCTACACCTTC

d_gene: .
v_gene: TRBV5-1
abundance: .
j_gene: TRBJ2-7
CDR3aa: CASSLGPQGTYEQYF
CDR3nt: TGCGCCAGCAGCTTGGGTCCACAGGGTACCTACGAGCAGTACTTC

d_gene: TRBD1
v_gene: TRBV18
abundance: .
j_gene: TRBJ2-7
CDR3aa: CASSPEEDRVSYEQYF
CDR3nt: TGTGCCAGCTCACCCGAGGAGGACAGGGTTTCCTACGAGCAGTACTTC

d_gene: .
v_gene: TRBV5-8
abundance: .
j_gene: TRBJ1-2
CDR3aa: CASSLGTTNYGYTF
CDR3nt: TGTGCCAGCAGCTTGGGGACAACTAACTATGGCTACACCTTC

d_gene: TRBD2
v_gene: TRBV14
abundance: .
j_gene: TRBJ2-1
CDR3aa: CASSHRWEGRGVF
CDR3nt: TGTGCCAGCAGCCATCGGTGGGAGGGGCGCGGGGTCTTC

d_gene: .
v_gene: TRBV28
abundance: .
j_gene: TRBJ1-1
CDR3aa: CARTREGKGNMNTEAFF
CDR3nt: TGTGCCCGAACCAGAGAGGGAAAGGGAAACATGAACACTGAAGCTTTCTTT

d_gene: TRBD1
v_gene: TRBV6-5
abundance: .
j_gene: TRBJ2-7
CDR3aa: CASSVTGPYEQYF
CDR3nt: TGTGCCAGCAGCGTGACAGGGCCCTACGAGCAGTACTTC

d_gene: .
v_gene: TRBV19
abundance: once
j_gene: TRBJ1-4
CDR3aa: CASSMGREDEKLFF
CDR3nt: TGTGCCAGTAGTATGGGCAGGGAGGACGAAAAACTGTTTTTT

d_gene: TRBD1
v_gene: TRBV5-1
abundance: .
j_gene: TRBJ1-2
CDR3aa: CASSQGTATNYGYTF
CDR3nt: TGCGCCAGCAGCCAGGGGACAGCCACTAACTATGGCTACACCTTC

d_gene: .
v_gene: TRBV5-1
abundance: .
j_gene: TRBJ1-1
CDR3aa: CASSLGLNTEAFF
CDR3nt: TGCGCCAGCAGCTTGGGACTCAACACTGAAGCTTTCTTT

d_gene: .
v_gene: TRBV6-1
abundance: .
j_gene: TRBJ1-2
CDR3aa: CASSEAPGRGYTF
CDR3nt: TGTGCCAGCAGTGAAGCACCAGGGCGCGGCTACACCTTC

d_gene: TRBD1
v_gene: TRBV13
abundance: .
j_gene: TRBJ1-1
CDR3aa: CASSRYRGAEAFF
CDR3nt: TGTGCCAGCAGCAGATACAGGGGGGCTGAAGCTTTCTTT

d_gene: TRBD1
v_gene: TRBV18
abundance: .
j_gene: TRBJ2-3
CDR3aa: CASSPPGQGSDTQYF
CDR3nt: TGTGCCAGCTCACCACCGGGACAGGGGTCAGATACGCAGTATTTT

d_gene: TRBD1
v_gene: TRBV5-6
abundance: few
j_gene: TRBJ2-7
CDR3aa: CASSWDRVHEQYF
CDR3nt: TGTGCCAGCAGCTGGGACAGGGTCCACGAGCAGTACTTC